This TCR beta chain was sequenced during a study of cytomegalovirus exposure and HLA in healthy donors. In the study overall: Earlier work reported 100 million or so unique TCR beta sequences from about 200 million T cells.

Notes on the study in general: For cytomegalovirus status, the classifier reportedly gave diagnoses with high specificity and sensitivity.

A remark on this clone: Antigen: not known.

60 Vbeta and 13 Jbeta primers were used in PCR. Only in-frame clones appear in the TCRdb table, and some are missing; sequencing was by immunoSEQ multiplex PCR. The profile shows 70,000 to 95,000 clones, around 84% of them singletons. Likely unrecorded immune exposures existed in these nominally healthy donors. The clonotype originates from a young man in good health and CMV-seronegative. Sample: PBMCs.

Written as DNA, the CDR3 is TGTGCAAGTCGTCCACAGACCACCCCCGGGGAGCTGTTTTTT. It is translated as CASRPQTTPGELFF. The chain combines TRBV12-2 with TRBJ2-2; TRBD1 is the table's D call and was not checked against the DNA. TRBV12-2 is shown as a pseudogene. CDR3 size: 14 residues.